The clone carrying this TCR beta chain has a single count. Authors' methods: Amplification of reference gene primers was used by the study to estimate nucleated cell counts. Sequenced by immunoSEQ multiplex PCR; TCRdb stores in-frame clones only, minus some. That table gives V, J and clone size, and the DNA gave D and trimming. This table holds 120,000 to 150,000 clones, roughly 80% found once. This entry is derived from a study of blood T cell repertoires in COVID-19. On the study more broadly: Collection of acute and convalescent COVID-19 samples took place in the United States, Italy and Spain. Sources were T cells, B-cell-depleted T cells, or PBMCs; the material itself was cDNA or gDNA.

The germline V gene encodes CDR1 SGHDT and CDR2 YYEEEE. This CDR3 has 16 residues. V lost 0 bases and J lost 2; bases outside the gene matches: 7. This sequence was found in a woman aged 40 to 50 with active or convalescent COVID-19. V is TRBV5-6 and J is TRBJ2-7; 8 bases map to TRBD1. The sequencing input was peripheral blood. CDR3 sequence (DNA): TGTGCCAGCAGCTTGGTCCATCTGACAGGGGCCTACGAGCAGTACTTC. The encoded protein is CASSLVHLTGAYEQYF.